A selection of T cell receptor beta chains follows, all from one sample in a study of shared clonotypes between healthy human individuals. The protocol was immunoSEQ multiplex PCR, while the TCRdb copy is restricted to in-frame clones and leaves out a portion. The top ten hold about 0.39% of the sample, which has some 2.3 million clones, 93% seen once. What was sequenced was naive CD4+ T cells from PBMCs. These receptors all come from a man younger than 35 in good health. Some clones in this sample may be carry-over from other donors' samples. Each CDR3 is given with its conserved first and last residue. The D gene is left open where the match is weak. Expanded clones get a size class; other rows say once, few or many, or leave the size out.

TRBV25-1	NA	TRBJ2-7	NA	TGTGCCAGCACCCCAGGGACCCCCTACGAGCAGTACTTC	CASTPGTPYEQYF
TRBV4-3	NA	TRBJ2-2	NA	TGCGCCAGCAGCCAAGAGCCACAGGCCATCATGAACACCGGGGAGCTGTTTTTT	CASSQEPQAIMNTGELFF
TRBV7-3	NA	TRBJ2-5	NA	TGTGCCAGCAGCTTAGCTCCGCAAGAGACCCAGTACTTC	CASSLAPQETQYF
TRBV10-1	NA	TRBJ1-3	NA	TGCGCCAGCAGCCCCGGGGAGACTGGAAACACCATATATTTT	CASSPGETGNTIYF
TRBV7-9	NA	TRBJ2-1	NA	TGTGCCAGCAGCAGAGGGACCGGCAATGAGCAGTTCTTC	CASSRGTGNEQFF
TRBV6-5	NA	TRBJ1-2	NA	TGTGCCAGCAGCAAAGCAGGGCATGGCTACACCTTC	CASSKAGHGYTF
TRBV2	NA	TRBJ2-7	NA	TGTGCCTCTGGGGAGGGGGCGAGCTACGAGCAGTACTTC	CASGEGASYEQYF
TRBV29-1	NA	TRBJ2-5	NA	TGCAGCGTTGAAGGGACAGCTAAAGAGACCCAGTACTTC	CSVEGTAKETQYF
TRBV10-3	NA	TRBJ1-5	NA	TGTGCCATCTCGGCCAGTCCCACAACTCAGCCCCAGCATTTT	CAISASPTTQPQHF
TRBV5-1	NA	TRBJ2-1	NA	TGCGCCAGCAGCTTGGTCCCTAGCTACAATGAGCAGTTCTTC	CASSLVPSYNEQFF
TRBV29-1	NA	TRBJ2-1	TRBD1	TGCAGCGTTGTAGGGACAGTTGAGCAGTTCTTC	CSVVGTVEQFF
TRBV6-1	NA	TRBJ1-2	NA	TGTGCCAGCAGTGAATCCAACTATGGCTACACCTTC	CASSESNYGYTF
TRBV7-9	NA	TRBJ1-1	NA	TGTGCCAGCAGCTTACAGGAAAACACTGAAGCTTTCTTT	CASSLQENTEAFF
TRBV19	NA	TRBJ2-1	NA	TGTGCCAGTATTTCCGGGGACACTCTTGGTGAGCAGTTCTTC	CASISGDTLGEQFF
TRBV5-1	NA	TRBJ2-1	TRBD2	TGCGCCAGCAGCTCGCGACTAGCGGGAGGGCCTGATGAGCAGTTCTTC	CASSSRLAGGPDEQFF
TRBV7-9	NA	TRBJ1-1	NA	TGTGCCAGCAGATCTGGGCTTATCACTGAAGCTTTCTTT	CASRSGLITEAFF
TRBV15	NA	TRBJ2-1	TRBD1	TGTGCCACCAGCAGAGACTCCGGGACAGGGAGAAATGAGCAGTTCTTC	CATSRDSGTGRNEQFF
TRBV11-2	NA	TRBJ2-7	NA	TGTGCCAGCAGCTTAGGGGTAGGGACCTCCTACGAGCAGTACTTC	CASSLGVGTSYEQYF
TRBV25-1	NA	TRBJ2-1	NA	TGTGCCAGCAGCACGGGACTTCCCTTCGGCAATGAGCAGTTCTTC	CASSTGLPFGNEQFF
TRBV5-1	NA	TRBJ2-2	NA	TGCGCCAGCAGACGGACACTCGCGAACACCGGGGAGCTGTTTTTT	CASRRTLANTGELFF
TRBV12-5	NA	TRBJ2-3	TRBD2	TGTGCTAGTGGAGGTGGGACTAGCGGGTCATCAGATACGCAGTATTTT	CASGGGTSGSSDTQYF
TRBV18	NA	TRBJ1-1	NA	TGTGCCAGCTCACAGCAACAAACGTCCACTGAAGCTTTCTTT	CASSQQQTSTEAFF
TRBV7-3	NA	TRBJ2-7	NA	TGTGCCCGGATACGAAAGTTGGGGGCGTCCTACGAGCAGTACTTC	CARIRKLGASYEQYF
TRBV7-2	NA	TRBJ1-1	NA	TGTGCCAGCAGCCACCCAGCGGAGCTCATGAACACTGAAGCTTTCTTT	CASSHPAELMNTEAFF
TRBV27	NA	TRBJ2-1	NA	TGTGCCAGCAGTCCGTTCCGACGAGGGCCCCAAAACAATGAGCAGTTCTTC	CASSPFRRGPQNNEQFF
TRBV4-2	few	TRBJ1-5	TRBD1	TGTGCCAGCAGCCAGGGCGGACAGGGAAATCAGCCCCAGCATTTT	CASSQGGQGNQPQHF
TRBV5-4	NA	TRBJ1-6	TRBD1	TGTGCCAGCAGCCGGACAGGGGTGCGTTCACCCCTCCACTTT	CASSRTGVRSPLHF